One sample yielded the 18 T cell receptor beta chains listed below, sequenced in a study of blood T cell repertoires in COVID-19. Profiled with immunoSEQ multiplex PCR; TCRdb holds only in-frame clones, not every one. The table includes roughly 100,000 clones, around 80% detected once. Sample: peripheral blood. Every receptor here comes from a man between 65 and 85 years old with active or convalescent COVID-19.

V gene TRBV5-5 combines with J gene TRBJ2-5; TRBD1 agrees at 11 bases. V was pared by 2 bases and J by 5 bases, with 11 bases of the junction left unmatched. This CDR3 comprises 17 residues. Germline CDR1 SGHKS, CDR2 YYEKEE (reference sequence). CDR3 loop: CASSLRPGTGGRETQYF. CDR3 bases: TGTGCCAGCAGCTTACGACCCGGGACAGGGGGGAGGGAGACCCAGTACTTC.

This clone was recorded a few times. CDR3 in DNA: TGTGCCAGCAGCCTCGGACAGGGGGCTGAGGAAAAACTGTTTTTT. Translating gives CASSLGQGAEEKLFF. The genes are TRBV3-1 (or the pseudogene TRBV3-2) and TRBJ1-4, with 11 bases identical to TRBD1. The germline CDR1 and CDR2 sequences are LGHDT and YNNKEL (reference sequence). Trimming took 4 bases from V and 8 from J; bases not matched to a gene: 6. This CDR3 region has 15 residues.

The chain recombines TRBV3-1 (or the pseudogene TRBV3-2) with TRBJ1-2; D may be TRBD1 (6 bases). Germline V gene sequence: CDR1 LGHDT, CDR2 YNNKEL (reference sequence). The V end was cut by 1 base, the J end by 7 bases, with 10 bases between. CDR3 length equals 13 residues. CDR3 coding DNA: TGTGCCAGCAGCCAAGCTGGGGGCGGTGGCTACACCTTC. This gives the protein CASSQAGGGGYTF.

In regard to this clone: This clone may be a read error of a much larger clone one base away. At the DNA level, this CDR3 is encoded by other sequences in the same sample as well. CDR3 in DNA: TGTGCCAGCAGTACAGGGGAGAATCAGCCCCAACATTTT. Residues: CASSTGENQPQHF. The chain recombines TRBV27 with TRBJ1-5; 7 bases match TRBD1. This CDR3 comprises 13 residues. Germline loops: CDR1 MNHEY, CDR2 SMNVEV (reference sequence).

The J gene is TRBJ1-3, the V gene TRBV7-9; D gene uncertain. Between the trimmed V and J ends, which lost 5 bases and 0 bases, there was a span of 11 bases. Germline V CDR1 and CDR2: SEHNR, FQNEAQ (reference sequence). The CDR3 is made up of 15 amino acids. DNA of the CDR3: TGTGCCAGCAGCCTGACGGGAAGCTCTGGAAACACCATATATTTT. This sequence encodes CASSLTGSSGNTIYF. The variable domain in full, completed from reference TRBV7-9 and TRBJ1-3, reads DTGVSQNPRHKITKRGQNVTFRCDPISEHNRLYWYRQTLGQGPEFLTYFQNEAQLEKSRLLSDRFSAERPKGSFSTLEIQRTEQGDSAMYLCASSLTGSSGNTIYFGEGSWLTVV.

As DNA, the CDR3 is TGCAGCGTAGGGACAGCCTTAGCTTTCTCTGGAAACACCATATATTTT. Protein product: CSVGTALAFSGNTIYF. The gene calls are TRBV29-1 and TRBJ1-3, with 7 bases matching TRBD1. The length of the CDR3 is 16 residues. The V gene's germline CDR1 is SQVTM and CDR2 ANQGSEA. Trimming took 6 bases from V and 0 from J; bases not matched to a gene: 11.

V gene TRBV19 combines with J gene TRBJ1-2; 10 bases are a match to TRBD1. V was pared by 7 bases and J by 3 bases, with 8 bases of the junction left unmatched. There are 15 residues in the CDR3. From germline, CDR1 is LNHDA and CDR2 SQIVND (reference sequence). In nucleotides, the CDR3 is TGTGCCAGTAAACGGGACAGGGGATCCGACTATGGCTACACCTTC. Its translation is CASKRDRGSDYGYTF.

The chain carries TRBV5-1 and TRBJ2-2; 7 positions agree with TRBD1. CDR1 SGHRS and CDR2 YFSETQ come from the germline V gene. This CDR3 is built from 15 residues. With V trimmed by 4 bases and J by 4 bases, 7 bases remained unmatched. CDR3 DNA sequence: TGCGCCAGCAGCCCGGGACAGCTTGCCACCGGGGAGCTGTTTTTT. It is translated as CASSPGQLATGELFF.

The CDR3 DNA reads as TGTGCCAGCAGTGAAGCGCTGGAGGGTCCTGCTTTCTTT. The encoded protein is CASSEALEGPAFF. This chain uses TRBV6-1 with TRBJ1-1; D is unclear. The CDR3 is 13 residues long. Trimming removed 0 bases from V and 11 bases from J, with 13 bases in between. CDR1 MNHNS and CDR2 SASEGT come from the germline V gene.

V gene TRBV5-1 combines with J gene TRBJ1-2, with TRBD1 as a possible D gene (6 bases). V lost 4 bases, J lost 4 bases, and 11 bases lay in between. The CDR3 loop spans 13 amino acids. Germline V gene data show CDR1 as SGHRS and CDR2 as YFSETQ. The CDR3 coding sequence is TGCGCCAGCAGCCCACAGGGTGCCTATGGCTACACCTTC. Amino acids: CASSPQGAYGYTF.

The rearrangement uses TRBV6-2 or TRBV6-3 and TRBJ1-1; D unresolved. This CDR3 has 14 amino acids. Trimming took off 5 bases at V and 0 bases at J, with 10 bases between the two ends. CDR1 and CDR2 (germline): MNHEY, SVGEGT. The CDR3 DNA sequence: TGTGCCAGCAGTGATTTCGGGGTGAACACTGAAGCTTTCTTT. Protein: CASSDFGVNTEAFF.

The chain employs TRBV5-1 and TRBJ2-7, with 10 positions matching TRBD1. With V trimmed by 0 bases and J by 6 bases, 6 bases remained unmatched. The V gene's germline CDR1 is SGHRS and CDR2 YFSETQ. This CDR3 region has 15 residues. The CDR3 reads CASSLGDRGSSEQYF. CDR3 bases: TGCGCCAGCAGCTTGGGGGACAGGGGCAGTAGCGAGCAGTACTTC.

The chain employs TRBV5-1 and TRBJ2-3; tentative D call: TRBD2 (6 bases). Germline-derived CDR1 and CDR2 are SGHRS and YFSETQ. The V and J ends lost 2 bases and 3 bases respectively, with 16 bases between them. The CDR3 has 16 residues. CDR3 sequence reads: CASSFGGRGETDTQYF. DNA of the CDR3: TGCGCCAGCAGCTTTGGAGGGAGAGGGGAGACAGATACGCAGTATTTT.

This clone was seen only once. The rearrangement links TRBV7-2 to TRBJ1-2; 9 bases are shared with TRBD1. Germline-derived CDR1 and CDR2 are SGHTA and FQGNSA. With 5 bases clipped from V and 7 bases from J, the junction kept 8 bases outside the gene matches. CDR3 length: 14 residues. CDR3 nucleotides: TGTGCCAGCAGCGCCAGACGGACAGGGGTTGGCTACACCTTC. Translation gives CASSARRTGVGYTF.

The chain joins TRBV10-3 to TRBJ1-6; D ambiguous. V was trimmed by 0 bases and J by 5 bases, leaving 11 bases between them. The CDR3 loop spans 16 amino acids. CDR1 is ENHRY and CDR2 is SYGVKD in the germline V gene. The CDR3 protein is CAISESMGGNNSPLHF. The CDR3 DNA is TGTGCCATCAGTGAGTCGATGGGAGGCAATAATTCACCCCTCCACTTT.

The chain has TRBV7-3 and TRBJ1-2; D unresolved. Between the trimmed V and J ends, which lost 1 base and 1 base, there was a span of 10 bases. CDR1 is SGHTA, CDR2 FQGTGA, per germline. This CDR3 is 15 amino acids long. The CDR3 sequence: CASSLNRILNYGYTF. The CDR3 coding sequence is TGTGCCAGCAGCTTAAACAGAATCCTTAACTATGGCTACACCTTC. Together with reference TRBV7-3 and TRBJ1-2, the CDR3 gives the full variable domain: GAGVSQTPSNKVTEKGKYVELRCDPISGHTALYWYRQSLGQGPEFLIYFQGTGAADDSGLPNDRFFAVRPEGSVSTLKIQRTERGDSAVYLCASSLNRILNYGYTFGSGTRLTVV.

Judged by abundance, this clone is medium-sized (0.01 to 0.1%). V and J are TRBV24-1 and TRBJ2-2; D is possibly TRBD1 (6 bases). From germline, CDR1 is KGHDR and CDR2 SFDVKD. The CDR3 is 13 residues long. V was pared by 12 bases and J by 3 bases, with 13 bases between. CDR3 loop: CASGDRDTGELFF. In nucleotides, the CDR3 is TGTGCCTCAGGGGACCGAGACACCGGGGAGCTGTTTTTT.

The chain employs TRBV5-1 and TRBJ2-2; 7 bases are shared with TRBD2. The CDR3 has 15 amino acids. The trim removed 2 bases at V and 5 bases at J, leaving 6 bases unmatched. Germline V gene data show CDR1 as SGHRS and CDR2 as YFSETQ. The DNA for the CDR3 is TGCGCCAGCAGCTTAGGAGGACTAGGAACCGGGGAGCTGTTTTTT. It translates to CASSLGGLGTGELFF.